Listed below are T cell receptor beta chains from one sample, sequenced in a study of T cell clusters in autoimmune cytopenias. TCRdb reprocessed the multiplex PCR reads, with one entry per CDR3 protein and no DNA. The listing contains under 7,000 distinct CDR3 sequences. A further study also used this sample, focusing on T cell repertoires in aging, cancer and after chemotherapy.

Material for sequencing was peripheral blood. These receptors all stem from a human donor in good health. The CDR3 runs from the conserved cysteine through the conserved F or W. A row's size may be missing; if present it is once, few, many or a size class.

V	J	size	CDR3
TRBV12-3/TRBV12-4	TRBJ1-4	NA	CASSLGRGNEKLFF
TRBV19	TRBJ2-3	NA	CASSEELFPDTQYF
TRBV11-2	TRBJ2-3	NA	CASSLGVAEYTDTQYF
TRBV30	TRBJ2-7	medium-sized	CAWSVLHEQYF
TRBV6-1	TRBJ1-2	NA	CASSEPQARYGYTF
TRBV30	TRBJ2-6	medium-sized	CAWSGQSSGANVLTF
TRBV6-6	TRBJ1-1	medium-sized	CASSYHDRGEAFF
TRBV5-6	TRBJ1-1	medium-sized	CASSPTGGGRAFF
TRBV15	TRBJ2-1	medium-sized	CATSRPGGGGRKLSYNEQFF
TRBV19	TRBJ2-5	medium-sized	CASSFLSRTGQLLQETQYF
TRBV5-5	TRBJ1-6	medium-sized	CASSFETLAPLHF
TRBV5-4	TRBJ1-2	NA	CASSLKGVDYGYTF
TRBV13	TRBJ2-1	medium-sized	CASSLFLGEHYNEQFF
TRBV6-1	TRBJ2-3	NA	CASSEARASNIADTQYF
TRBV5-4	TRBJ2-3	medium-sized	CASSEELAGDLRDTQYF
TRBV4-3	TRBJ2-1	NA	CASSQEHTGFYYNEQFF
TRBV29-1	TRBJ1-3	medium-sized	CSARTSSSGNTIYF
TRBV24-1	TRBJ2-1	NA	CATSAREGEQFF
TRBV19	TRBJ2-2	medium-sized	CASSTMTSGAGELFF
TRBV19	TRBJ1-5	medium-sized	CASWTGGHQPQHF
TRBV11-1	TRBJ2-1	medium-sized	CASSYGGGIEQFF
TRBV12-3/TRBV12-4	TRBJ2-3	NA	CASSRYLSSTDTQYF
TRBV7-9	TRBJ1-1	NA	CASSLAPGGHTEAFF
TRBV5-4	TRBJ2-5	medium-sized	CASSLTRGQETQYF
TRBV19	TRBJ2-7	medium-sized	CASSIAAGLNEQYF
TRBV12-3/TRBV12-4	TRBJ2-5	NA	CASSPRPLLLAGGKKETQYF
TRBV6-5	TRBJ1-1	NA	CASRDRGKAFF
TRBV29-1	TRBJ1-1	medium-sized	CSVLTGNTEAFF
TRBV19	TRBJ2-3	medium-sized	CASSIETSGTDTQYF
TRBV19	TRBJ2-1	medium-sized	CASSINSGYNEQFF
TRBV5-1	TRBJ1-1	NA	CASSLSTGVLTEAFF
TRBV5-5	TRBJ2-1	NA	CASSRTDRPSYNEQFF
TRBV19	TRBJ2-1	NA	CASSIGGRGGQFF
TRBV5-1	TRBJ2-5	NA	CASSLTGTPAETQYF
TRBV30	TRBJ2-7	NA	CAWNLLGSYEQYF
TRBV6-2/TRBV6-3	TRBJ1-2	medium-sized	CASSPPFATGGGYTF
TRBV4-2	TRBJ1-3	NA	CASSLTTVSGNTIYF
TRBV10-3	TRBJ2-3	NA	CAIRDSTTDTQYF
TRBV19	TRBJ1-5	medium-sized	CASSLRRSNQPQHF
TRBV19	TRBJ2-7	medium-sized	CASSPWGSYEQYF